The 30 T cell receptor beta chains below all came from one sample that was sequenced in a study of naive and memory T cell subsets. Both TRBC1 and TRBC2 were covered by a beta constant-region primer of two equimolar oligonucleotides. Four rounds of PCR amplified the ligated cDNA using nested alpha and beta constant-region primers plus SP2. TCRdb reanalysed the UMI-ligation and nested PCR reads using MiXCR and keeps one entry per CDR3 protein. The profile shows about 120,000 distinct CDR3 sequences, just over 35% of them singletons. Sequenced material: central memory CD4+ T cells from blood. The origin of the receptors is a human donor in good health.

The chain joins TRBV5-1 to TRBJ2-7; D perhaps matches TRBD2 (5 bases). Germline assignment: CDR1 SGHRS and CDR2 YFSETQ. V lost 0 bases and J lost 7, with 17 bases in between. The CDR3 sequence is 15 residues long. CDR3 amino acids: CASSLGWPRRIEQYF. DNA for the CDR3: TGCGCCAGCAGCTTGGGATGGCCCCGGAGGATAGAGCAGTACTTC.

This clonotype has a handful of counts. The V call is TRBV11-2, the J call TRBJ2-1; no clear D. The ends were cut back, 5 bases at V and 5 bases at J, with 7 bases in the middle. In germline, CDR1 is SGHAT, CDR2 FQNNGV. This CDR3 region has 12 residues. The CDR3 loop reads CASSRLHNEQFF. In nucleotides, the CDR3 is TGTGCCAGCAGCCGCTTACACAATGAGCAGTTCTTC. The complete variable domain, with remaining parts taken from reference TRBV11-2 and TRBJ2-1, reads EAGVAQSPRYKIIEKRQSVAFWCNPISGHATLYWYQQILGQGPKLLIQFQNNGVVDDSQLPKDRFSAERLKGVDSTLKIQPAKLEDSAVYLCASSRLHNEQFFGPGTRLTVL.

This clonotype appeared a few times. The chain is built from TRBV6-5 and TRBJ1-2; D call uncertain. Germline loops: CDR1 MNHEY, CDR2 SVGAGI. The CDR3 is 15 residues long. V lost 0 bases, J lost 7 bases, and 15 bases lay in between. The CDR3 sequence is CASSYSGKEVSGYTF. DNA for the CDR3: TGTGCCAGCAGTTACTCCGGAAAAGAAGTCTCTGGCTACACCTTC.

The rearrangement links TRBV27 to TRBJ1-5, with D possibly TRBD1 on 5 matching bases. CDR3 length: 17 residues. Trimming pared 6 bases from V and 2 bases from J, leaving 20 bases between. In germline, CDR1 is MNHEY, CDR2 SMNVEV (reference sequence). The CDR3 region is CASSTYGAGVGNQPQHF. CDR3 coding DNA: TGTGCCAGCAGCACATACGGGGCCGGGGTGGGCAATCAGCCCCAGCATTTT.

The sample holds one count of this clonotype. The chain is built from TRBV30 and TRBJ1-4; TRBD1 might be the D (6 bases). V was cut by 2 bases and J by 14 bases, with 15 bases left in between. This CDR3 has 12 residues. In germline, CDR1 is GTSNPN, CDR2 SVGIG (reference sequence). The CDR3 DNA sequence: TGTGCCTGGAGTCAGGGGCGCGGTGGGCTGTTTTTT. It encodes CAWSQGRGGLFF.

This clonotype was observed a few times. J is TRBJ1-5 and V is TRBV20-1; D possibly corresponds to TRBD1 (5 bases). This CDR3 is 14 amino acids long. From germline, CDR1 is DFQATT and CDR2 SNEGSKA (reference sequence). V gave up 1 base and J gave up 0 bases, with 7 bases separating them. DNA of the CDR3: TGCAGTGCTAGAGGGGGGGATAGCAATCAGCCCCAGCATTTT. It encodes CSARGGDSNQPQHF.

This clonotype was counted once. This chain links TRBV7-8 with TRBJ2-7; 13 bases match TRBD2. The V gene end was trimmed by 1 base and the J gene end by 4 bases; junction bases not matched to a gene: 4. The length of the CDR3 is 16 residues. From germline, CDR1 is SGHVS and CDR2 FQNEAQ. CDR3 region: CASSLEGTSGIYEQYF. Written as DNA, the CDR3 is TGTGCCAGCAGCTTAGAGGGGACTAGCGGGATATACGAGCAGTACTTC.

The chain combines TRBV5-1 with TRBJ2-3, with 10 positions matching TRBD2. Losses at the gene ends were 1 base for V and 4 bases for J; bases not matched to a gene: 9. CDR1 and CDR2 from the germline V gene are SGHRS and YFSETQ. The CDR3 length is 17 residues. CDR3 sequence reads: CASSLMASGSTPDTQYF. The CDR3 region has the DNA TGCGCCAGCAGCTTGATGGCTAGCGGGAGCACCCCAGATACGCAGTATTTT.

The CDR3: CASSSHASGTYEQYF. CDR3 bases: TGTGCCAGCAGTTCCCACGCTAGCGGTACCTACGAGCAGTACTTC. This chain connects TRBV7-2 to TRBJ2-7; 7 bases fit TRBD2. V gave up 6 bases and J gave up 2 bases; unmatched junction bases: 10. There are 15 residues in the CDR3. Germline lookup yields CDR1 SGHTA and CDR2 FQGNSA.

This clonotype has just a few counts. The chain links TRBV12-3 or TRBV12-4 to TRBJ2-7, with D uncertain. V was clipped by 5 bases and J by 6 bases, with 17 bases between them. The CDR3 covers 14 residues. The CDR3 here is CASSPGVTYPEQYF. The CDR3 DNA is TGTGCCAGCAGTCCCGGAGTTACTTATCCCGAGCAGTACTTC.

This clonotype was seen only a few times. The chain couples TRBV10-3 to TRBJ1-5; D perhaps matches TRBD1 (5 bases). This CDR3 region has 12 residues. Trimming left V 11 bases short and J 3 bases short, with 11 bases between. Germline V gives CDR1 ENHRY, CDR2 SYGVKD. CDR3 DNA: TGTGCCGCCGGGACTGACAATCAGCCCCAGCATTTT. This sequence encodes CAAGTDNQPQHF.

The chain couples TRBV12-3 or TRBV12-4 to TRBJ1-1; 10 nucleotides align to TRBD1. The V segment lost 6 bases and the J segment 9 bases; nucleotides outside the gene matches: 10. The CDR3 has 14 amino acids. Here the CDR3 DNA reads TGTGCCAGCAGGTCGACAGGGGGCATTGAAAAAGCTTTCTTT. Its protein is CASRSTGGIEKAFF.

This clonotype was seen only a few times. The V call is TRBV19, the J call TRBJ2-2; D may be TRBD1 (5 bases). This CDR3 has 15 residues. Trimming shortened V by 10 bases and J by 0 bases, and 15 bases separated the two germline ends. Germline V gives CDR1 LNHDA, CDR2 SQIVND (reference sequence). In DNA, the CDR3 is TGTGCCACCTACCCCGACAGATCGAACACCGGGGAGCTGTTTTTT. Translation gives CATYPDRSNTGELFF.

This clonotype was counted between two and nine times. This rearrangement joins TRBV19 to TRBJ1-5; D gene ambiguous. V lost 5 bases and J lost 11, with 22 bases in between. The CDR3 spans 15 residues. CDR1 LNHDA and CDR2 SQIVND come from the germline V gene (reference sequence). The CDR3 region is CASSSPGEVRTSQHF. The CDR3 DNA follows: TGTGCCAGTAGTTCTCCCGGGGAGGTGAGAACGTCCCAGCATTTT.

This sequence joins TRBV11-3 and TRBJ2-3, with unresolved D. The CDR3 consists of 13 residues. The germline CDR1 and CDR2 sequences are SGHNT and YENEEA. The V and J ends lost 2 bases and 5 bases respectively, with 8 bases between them. The CDR3: CASSLIGEDTQYF. In nucleotides, the CDR3 is TGTGCCAGCAGCTTAATTGGAGAAGATACGCAGTATTTT. Supplemented by reference TRBV11-3 and TRBJ2-3, the full variable domain reads EAGVVQSPRYKIIEKKQPVAFWCNPISGHNTLYWYLQNLGQGPELLIRYENEEAVDDSQLPKDRFSAERLKGVDSTLKIQPAELGDSAVYLCASSLIGEDTQYFGPGTRLTVL.

This chain uses TRBV7-6 with TRBJ2-1; the D gene is possibly TRBD2 (6 bases). The ends were cut back, 7 bases at V and 5 bases at J, with 18 bases in the middle. The CDR3 totals 15 residues. CDR1 and CDR2 (germline): SGHVS, FNYEAQ. The CDR3: CASTPCRDCHNEQFF. The DNA for the CDR3 is TGTGCCAGCACCCCTTGTCGGGACTGTCACAATGAGCAGTTCTTC.

This clonotype occurred a few times. The J gene is TRBJ2-5, the V gene TRBV6-5, with 9 positions matching TRBD1. Germline V gene sequence: CDR1 MNHEY, CDR2 SVGAGI. V was clipped by 2 bases and J by 2 bases; unmatched bases: 3. This CDR3 is built from 15 residues. CDR3: CASSYRGQGQETQYF. CDR3 coding DNA: TGTGCCAGCAGTTACCGGGGACAGGGACAAGAGACCCAGTACTTC.

Written as DNA, the CDR3 is TGTGCCAGCGGAAACTTAGGGTCCTACAATGAGCAGTTCTTC. Translating gives CASGNLGSYNEQFF. The chain couples TRBV6-2 or TRBV6-3 to TRBJ2-1, with D unresolved. V was trimmed by 8 bases and J by 1 base, leaving 12 bases between them. Germline V gene data show CDR1 as MNHEY and CDR2 as SVGEGT. The CDR3 extends over 14 amino acids.

This clonotype was recorded a few times. V gene TRBV4-2 combines with J gene TRBJ2-1, with TRBD2 identical over 8 bases. Germline values: CDR1 LGHNA, CDR2 YNFKEQ. The CDR3 is made up of 15 amino acids. V was clipped by 3 bases and J by 6 bases; unmatched bases: 7. CDR3 loop: CASSQGLGHPNEQFF. In DNA form, the CDR3 reads TGTGCCAGCAGCCAGGGACTAGGGCATCCCAATGAGCAGTTCTTC.

The chain combines TRBV14 with TRBJ2-5; 10 positions match TRBD2. CDR3 size: 15 residues. Germline V gives CDR1 SGHDN, CDR2 FVKESK. After removal of 4 bases from V and 4 bases from J, the junction contained 6 bases not matched to a gene. The CDR3 sequence is CASSLSSGSIETQYF. The CDR3 DNA is TGTGCCAGCAGCCTATCTAGCGGGAGTATAGAGACCCAGTACTTC.

The table lists this clonotype with a few counts. This rearrangement joins TRBV29-1 to TRBJ2-1, with TRBD2 matching 16 bases. Germline trimming cut 0 bases from V and 4 bases from J; bases unmatched to any gene: 12. Germline V CDR1 and CDR2: SQVTM, ANQGSEA. The CDR3 consists of 20 residues. The CDR3 is CSVEDSLGTSGRARYNEQFF. As DNA, the CDR3 is TGCAGCGTTGAAGATTCCCTTGGGACTAGCGGGAGGGCCAGATACAATGAGCAGTTCTTC.

This clonotype has just one count. V gene TRBV9 combines with J gene TRBJ1-6, with unresolved D. The CDR3 length is 15 residues. Germline CDR1 SGDLS, CDR2 YYNGEE. Trimming shortened V by 1 base and J by 6 bases, and 11 bases separated the two germline ends. The CDR3: CASSVSSTRNSPLHF. CDR3 in DNA: TGTGCCAGCAGCGTAAGCTCTACGCGTAATTCACCCCTCCACTTT. The whole variable domain, remainder taken from reference TRBV9 and TRBJ1-6, is DSGVTQTPKHLITATGQRVTLRCSPRSGDLSVYWYQQSLDQGLQFLIQYYNGEERAKGNILERFSAQQFPDLHSELNLSSLELGDSALYFCASSVSSTRNSPLHFGNGTRLTVT.

The chain links TRBV5-6 to TRBJ2-2; D may match TRBD1 or TRBD2 (5 bases each). The CDR3 covers 15 residues. Per germline, CDR1 SGHDT and CDR2 YYEEEE. V was trimmed by 2 bases and J by 4 bases, leaving 12 bases between them. Here the CDR3 reads CASSFQGAGTGELFF. In nucleotides, the CDR3 is TGTGCCAGCAGCTTCCAGGGTGCGGGCACCGGGGAGCTGTTTTTT.

This sequence joins TRBV28 and TRBJ2-1; TRBD2 is a possible D gene (6 bases). V was shortened by 6 bases and J by 11 bases, with 14 bases between the two germline ends. The CDR3 length is 12 residues. Looked up from germline, CDR1 is MDHEN and CDR2 is SYDVKM. The CDR3 nucleotides are TGTGCCAGCAGGCCTCCTGGGACTCAGCAGTTCTTC. As protein: CASRPPGTQQFF.

The genes are TRBV7-2 and TRBJ1-5; 7 bases agree with TRBD1. V was pared by 7 bases and J by 1 base, with 4 bases of the junction left unmatched. From germline, CDR1 is SGHTA and CDR2 FQGNSA. The CDR3 runs 14 residues. The CDR3 DNA follows: TGTGCCAGCACCAGGGGGGGCAGCAATCAGCCCCAGCATTTT. This sequence encodes CASTRGGSNQPQHF.

V usage is TRBV10-3 and J usage is TRBJ2-4; no firm D call. Germline CDR1 is ENHRY and CDR2 is SYGVKD. Trimming took 2 bases from V and 0 from J, leaving 8 bases between them. CDR3 length: 15 amino acids. CDR3 DNA sequence: TGTGCCATCAGTGAGGGGAACGTAGCCAAAAACATTCAGTACTTC. Protein product: CAISEGNVAKNIQYF.

The chain employs TRBV3-1 and TRBJ1-2; TRBD1 matches 11 bases. The CDR3 is 16 amino acids. The J segment lost 5 bases and the V segment lost 0 bases, leaving 5 bases of the junction unmatched. Germline V gene lookup returns CDR1 LGHDT and CDR2 YNNKEL (reference sequence). The CDR3 region has the DNA TGTGCCAGCAGCCAAGAGGGAGGACAGGGGGCTTATGGCTACACCTTC. Translating it yields CASSQEGGQGAYGYTF.

This clonotype was observed a handful of times. The chain combines TRBV29-1 with TRBJ2-7; 11 bases agree with TRBD1. CDR3 length: 13 amino acids. The V segment lost 6 bases and the J segment 4 bases; nucleotides outside the gene matches: 5. The germline CDR1 and CDR2 sequences are SQVTM and ANQGSEA. CDR3 DNA sequence: TGCAGCGTAAACAGGGACAGGGGGTACGAGCAGTACTTC. Amino acid sequence: CSVNRDRGYEQYF.

The rearrangement joins TRBV28 to TRBJ1-1; D perhaps matches TRBD1 (6 bases). The CDR3 extends over 15 amino acids. Trimming removed 6 bases at V and 4 bases at J, with 18 bases between. Germline loops: CDR1 MDHEN, CDR2 SYDVKM. The CDR3 spells CASSPGGRVATEAFF. In DNA, the CDR3 is TGTGCCAGCAGCCCCGGGGGCAGGGTAGCCACTGAAGCTTTCTTT. Based on the CDR3 plus reference TRBV28 and TRBJ1-1, the full variable domain is DVKVTQSSRYLVKRTGEKVFLECVQDMDHENMFWYRQDPGLGLRLIYFSYDVKMKEKGDIPEGYSVSREKKERFSLILESASTNQTSMYLCASSPGGRVATEAFFGQGTRLTVV.

The chain combines TRBV28 with TRBJ1-2; possible D gene TRBD1, 5 bases. There are 12 residues in the CDR3. Trimming took 7 bases from V and 6 from J, leaving 12 bases between them. Per germline, CDR1 MDHEN and CDR2 SYDVKM. CDR3 bases: TGTGCCAGCAAGACCGGGACCCATGGCTACACCTTC. Its protein is CASKTGTHGYTF.